Given below is one T cell receptor (beta chain) in context. The antigen is not known. The sample comes from a study of OX40 agonist ivuxolimab in advanced cancers. About the study: Ivuxolimab, an antibody that agonizes OX40 (CD134), was administered to the patients.

Sequenced by immunoSEQ multiplex PCR; TCRdb stores in-frame clones only, minus some. The sample has over 75,000 clones, roughly nine tenths seen once. The CDR3 is made up of 15 amino acids. Germline V gene data show CDR1 as MNHEY and CDR2 as SMNVEV (reference sequence). Trimming took 3 bases from V and 4 from J, leaving 16 bases between them. Notes on the study in general: Both CD4+ and CD8+ T cell populations in blood had undergone clonal expansion by week 6 at 0.1 to 3.0 mg/kg. There were, on average, more expanded clones in CD8+ T cells than in CD4+.

The V and J genes are TRBV27 and TRBJ2-7, with a weak D call TRBD2 (6 bases). The receptor comes from an adult with an advanced solid tumor such as melanoma, head and neck, liver or kidney cancer. The input for sequencing was CD4+ or CD8+ T cells sorted from blood, taken in a trial of the OX40 agonist ivuxolimab. The CDR3 DNA reads TGTGCCAGCAGTTTCGCGGGATCGAGAACTTACGAGCAGTACTTC. It encodes CASSFAGSRTYEQYF.